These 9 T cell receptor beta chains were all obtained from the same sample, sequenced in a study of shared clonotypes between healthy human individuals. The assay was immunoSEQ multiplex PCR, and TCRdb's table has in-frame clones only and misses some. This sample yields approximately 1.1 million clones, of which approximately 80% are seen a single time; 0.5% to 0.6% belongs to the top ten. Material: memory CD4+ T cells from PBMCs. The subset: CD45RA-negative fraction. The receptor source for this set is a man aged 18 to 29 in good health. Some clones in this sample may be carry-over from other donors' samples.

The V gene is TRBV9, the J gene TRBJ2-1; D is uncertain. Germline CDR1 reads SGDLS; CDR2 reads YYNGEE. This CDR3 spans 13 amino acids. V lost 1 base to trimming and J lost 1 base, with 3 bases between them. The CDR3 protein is CASSVKSYNEQFF. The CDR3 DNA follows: TGTGCCAGCAGCGTAAAGTCCTACAATGAGCAGTTCTTC.

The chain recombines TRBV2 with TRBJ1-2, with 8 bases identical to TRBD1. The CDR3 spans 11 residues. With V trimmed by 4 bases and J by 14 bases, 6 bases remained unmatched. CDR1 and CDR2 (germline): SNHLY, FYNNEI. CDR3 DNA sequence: TGTGCCAGCAGTGGCGACAGGGGTAAGACCTTC. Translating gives CASSGDRGKTF.

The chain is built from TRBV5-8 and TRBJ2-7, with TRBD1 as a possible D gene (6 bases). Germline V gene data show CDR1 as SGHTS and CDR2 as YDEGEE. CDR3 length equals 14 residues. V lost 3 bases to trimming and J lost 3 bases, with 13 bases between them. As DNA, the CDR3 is TGTGCCAGCAGCTGGAGGCAGGGGTTCTACGAGCAGTACTTC. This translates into CASSWRQGFYEQYF.

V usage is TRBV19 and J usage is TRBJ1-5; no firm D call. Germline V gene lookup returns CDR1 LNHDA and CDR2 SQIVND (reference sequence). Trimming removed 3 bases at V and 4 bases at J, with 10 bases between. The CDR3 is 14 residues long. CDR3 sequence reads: CASSIGWVNQPQHF. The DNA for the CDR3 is TGTGCCAGTAGTATTGGTTGGGTGAATCAGCCCCAGCATTTT.

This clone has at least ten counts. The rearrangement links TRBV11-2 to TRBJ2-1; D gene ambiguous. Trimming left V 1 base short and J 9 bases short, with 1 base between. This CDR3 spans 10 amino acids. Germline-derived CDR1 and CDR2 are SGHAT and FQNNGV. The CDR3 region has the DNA TGTGCCAGCAGCTTAGGTGAGCAGTTCTTC. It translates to CASSLGEQFF.

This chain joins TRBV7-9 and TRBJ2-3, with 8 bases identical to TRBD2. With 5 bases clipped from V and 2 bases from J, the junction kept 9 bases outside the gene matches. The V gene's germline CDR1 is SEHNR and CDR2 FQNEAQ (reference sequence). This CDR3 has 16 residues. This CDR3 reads CASSPRTSSFTDTQYF. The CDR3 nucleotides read TGTGCCAGCAGCCCCCGGACTAGCTCATTCACAGATACGCAGTATTTT.

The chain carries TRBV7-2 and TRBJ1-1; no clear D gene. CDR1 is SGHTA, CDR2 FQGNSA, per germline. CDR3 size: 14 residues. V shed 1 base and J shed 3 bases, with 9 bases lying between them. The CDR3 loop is CASSLVSLYTEAFF. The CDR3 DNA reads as TGTGCCAGCAGCTTAGTTTCTCTGTACACTGAAGCTTTCTTT.

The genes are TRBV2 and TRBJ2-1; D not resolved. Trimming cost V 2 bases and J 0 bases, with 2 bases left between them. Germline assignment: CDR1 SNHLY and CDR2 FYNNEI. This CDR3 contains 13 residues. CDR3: CASSEYSYNEQFF. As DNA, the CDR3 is TGTGCCAGCAGTGAATACTCCTACAATGAGCAGTTCTTC.

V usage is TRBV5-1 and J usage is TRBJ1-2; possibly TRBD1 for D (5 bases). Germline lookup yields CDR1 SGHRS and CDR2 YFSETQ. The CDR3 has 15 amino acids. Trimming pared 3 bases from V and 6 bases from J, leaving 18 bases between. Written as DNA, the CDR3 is TGCGCCAGCAGCTGGCGAAGGAAGGAAGGGGATGGCTACACCTTC. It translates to CASSWRRKEGDGYTF.